A single sample is the source of the 19 T cell receptor beta chains below, sequenced in a study of CD8 T cells in ankylosing spondylitis. These TCRs' antigens remain unknown. TCRdb re-analysed the 5' RACE reads in MiXCR, keeping a single row per CDR3 protein. The sample holds about 500,000 distinct CDR3 sequences, under 5.5% seen once. Study-level points and caveats: Typical of ankylosing spondylitis blood, it appeared, was a TCR beta motif of 7 or 8 highly homologous variants.

Sequenced sample: blood, either unsorted or a sorted T cell fraction (not recorded which). These receptors all stem from a male donor with ankylosing spondylitis.

In this sample, this clonotype turned up many times. The chain carries TRBV15 and TRBJ1-4; D is uncertain. The CDR3 runs to 16 residues. CDR1 LNHNV and CDR2 YYDKDF come from the germline V gene (reference sequence). Trimming cost V 9 bases and J 8 bases, with 25 bases left between them. CDR3 DNA: TGTGCCACACGAGAGATGTCTGAGAGGGCAATGGAAAAACTGTTTTTT. Residues: CATREMSERAMEKLFF.

The chain couples TRBV12-3 or TRBV12-4 to TRBJ2-5; TRBD2 aligns across 8 bases. The CDR3 totals 18 residues. V lost 5 bases and J lost 0; bases outside the gene matches: 14. In DNA form, the CDR3 reads TGTGCCAGCAGTCTCATAACTCTCGGGGGGGCGTACCAAGAGACCCAGTACTTC. It is translated as CASSLITLGGAYQETQYF.

At least ten counts were recorded for this clonotype. This chain connects TRBV4-3 to TRBJ2-3; TRBD2 might be the D (6 bases). Germline V gives CDR1 LGHNA, CDR2 YSLEER. CDR3 length: 20 residues. V dropped 1 base and J dropped 5 bases, with 28 bases sitting between them. CDR3 sequence (DNA): TGCGCCAGCAGCCAAGGTGGGAGTTGGTACGGCGGGACCCCCGGAGATACGCAGTATTTT. This translates into CASSQGGSWYGGTPGDTQYF.

This clonotype showed up many times. The genes are TRBV10-3 and TRBJ2-1; maybe TRBD2 (6 bases). CDR3 length: 13 amino acids. CDR1 is ENHRY, CDR2 SYGVKD, per germline. V lost 6 bases and J lost 5, with 11 bases in between. The chain's CDR3 is CAIREGQNNEQFF. CDR3 DNA sequence: TGTGCCATCAGGGAGGGGCAGAACAATGAGCAGTTCTTC.

This clonotype has ten or more counts. The chain carries TRBV29-1 and TRBJ2-1; 13 nucleotides align to TRBD2. The J segment lost 2 bases and the V segment lost 1 base, leaving 2 bases of the junction unmatched. Germline lookup yields CDR1 SQVTM and CDR2 ANQGSEA. This CDR3 has 16 residues. For the CDR3, the DNA is TGCAGCGTTGAAGGGGGGACTAGCGGGGCCTACAATGAGCAGTTCTTC. This encodes CSVEGGTSGAYNEQFF.

The chain recombines TRBV7-9 with TRBJ2-1; a possible D gene is TRBD1 (5 bases). The ends were cut back, 5 bases at V and 1 base at J, with 15 bases in the middle. The germline gives CDR1 SEHNR, CDR2 FQNEAQ (reference sequence). This CDR3 has 16 residues. CDR3 sequence: CASSPPTDRSYNEQFF. In nucleotides, the CDR3 is TGTGCCAGCAGCCCGCCTACAGACAGATCCTACAATGAGCAGTTCTTC.

In this sample, this clonotype turned up many times. The V and J genes are TRBV12-3 or TRBV12-4 and TRBJ1-2; 10 bases agree with TRBD1. V shed 7 bases and J 4 bases; nucleotides not matched to a gene: 6. The CDR3 is made up of 14 amino acids. The chain's CDR3 is CASKGTGALYGYTF. In DNA form, the CDR3 reads TGTGCCAGCAAGGGGACAGGGGCTCTCTATGGCTACACCTTC.

This clonotype was seen at least ten times. The chain employs TRBV9 and TRBJ1-1; perhaps TRBD1 as D (6 bases). The CDR3 runs to 15 residues. With 3 bases removed from V and 0 bases from J, the gap between germline ends came to 12 bases. Looked up from germline, CDR1 is SGDLS and CDR2 is YYNGEE. The CDR3 protein is CASSGGGGLNTEAFF. DNA for the CDR3: TGTGCCAGCAGCGGGGGAGGGGGTCTGAACACTGAAGCTTTCTTT.

This clonotype was seen many times. This chain links TRBV5-1 with TRBJ2-3, with D perhaps TRBD2 (7 bases). CDR1 and CDR2 from the germline V gene are SGHRS and YFSETQ. V lost 0 bases and J 7 bases, leaving 21 bases between the germline ends. The length of the CDR3 is 17 residues. This CDR3 is CASSLEARGPQRYTQYF. In DNA form, the CDR3 reads TGCGCCAGCAGCTTGGAGGCGCGGGGGCCCCAAAGGTATACGCAGTATTTT. The variable domain in full, with the rest retrieved from reference TRBV5-1 and TRBJ2-3, is KAGVTQTPRYLIKTRGQQVTLSCSPISGHRSVSWYQQTPGQGLQFLFEYFSETQRNKGNFPGRFSGRQFSNSRSEMNVSTLELGDSALYLCASSLEARGPQRYTQYFGPGTRLTVL.

This clonotype appeared many times. The rearrangement uses TRBV4-3 and TRBJ2-2, with a possible D match to TRBD1 (5 bases). The CDR3 runs 14 residues. Germline values: CDR1 LGHNA, CDR2 YSLEER. The ends were cut back, 0 bases at V and 5 bases at J, with 7 bases in the middle. The DNA for the CDR3 is TGCGCCAGCAGCCAAGAGACAGAGACCGGGGAGCTGTTTTTT. Translated, it gives CASSQETETGELFF.

This clonotype has ten or more counts. The J gene is TRBJ2-7, the V gene TRBV5-1; 13 nucleotides match TRBD2. Germline V CDR1 and CDR2: SGHRS, YFSETQ. The junction had 7 bases not matched to a gene; V was cut back by 4 bases and J by 0 bases. This CDR3 is 17 amino acids long. The CDR3 sequence is CASSLGTSGTSSYEQYF. DNA of the CDR3: TGCGCCAGCAGCCTAGGGACTAGCGGGACAAGCTCCTACGAGCAGTACTTC. The whole variable domain, remainder taken from reference TRBV5-1 and TRBJ2-7, is KAGVTQTPRYLIKTRGQQVTLSCSPISGHRSVSWYQQTPGQGLQFLFEYFSETQRNKGNFPGRFSGRQFSNSRSEMNVSTLELGDSALYLCASSLGTSGTSSYEQYFGPGTRLTVT.

This clonotype was seen repeatedly, ten times or more. The V and J genes are TRBV9 and TRBJ1-2; D unresolved. The germline V and J ends were trimmed by 3 bases and 2 bases, with 5 bases remaining between them. CDR3 length: 12 residues. The germline CDR1 and CDR2 sequences are SGDLS and YYNGEE. For the CDR3, the DNA is TGTGCCAGCAGCGCCCTCAACTATGGCTACACCTTC. Protein sequence: CASSALNYGYTF.

There are many counts of this clonotype. The gene calls are TRBV12-3 or TRBV12-4 and TRBJ2-5, with 13 bases fitting TRBD2. The V gene end was trimmed by 5 bases and the J gene end by 0 bases; junction bases not matched to a gene: 3. The CDR3 has 16 amino acids. The CDR3 protein is CASSTLAGGYQETQYF. Written as DNA, the CDR3 is TGTGCCAGCAGTACACTAGCGGGGGGGTACCAAGAGACCCAGTACTTC.

This sequence joins TRBV7-9 and TRBJ1-1, with D possibly TRBD1 on 6 matching bases. Germline CDR1 and CDR2: SEHNR and FQNEAQ (reference sequence). V lost 5 bases and J lost 2, with 12 bases in between. The CDR3 length is 14 residues. CDR3 coding DNA: TGTGCCAGCAGCCTGGACAGATTTAACACTGAAGCTTTCTTT. It specifies CASSLDRFNTEAFF.

This clonotype came up many times. This rearrangement joins TRBV4-3 to TRBJ1-4; D remains unclear. CDR3 length: 17 amino acids. Germline CDR1 reads LGHNA; CDR2 reads YSLEER. V shed 0 bases and J shed 4 bases, with 15 bases lying between them. CDR3 amino acids: CASSQDLGSYGNEKLFF. CDR3 sequence (DNA): TGCGCCAGCAGCCAAGATTTGGGGAGTTACGGTAATGAAAAACTGTTTTTT.

This clonotype was recorded at least ten times. The chain has TRBV7-2 and TRBJ2-1; the match to TRBD2 covers 9 bases. CDR1 and CDR2 from the germline V gene are SGHTA and FQGNSA. Trimming took 0 bases from V and 0 from J; bases not matched to a gene: 6. This CDR3 comprises 18 residues. The chain's CDR3 is CASSLALLAGSSYNEQFF. DNA of the CDR3: TGTGCCAGCAGCTTAGCGCTGCTAGCGGGGAGCTCCTACAATGAGCAGTTCTTC.

This clonotype was detected many times. CDR3 residues: CASSLGRRTGQETQYF. The CDR3, as DNA: TGTGCCAGCAGCTTAGGTCGTCGGACAGGGCAAGAGACCCAGTACTTC. The genes are TRBV7-9 and TRBJ2-5; TRBD1 aligns across 8 bases. Germline V CDR1 and CDR2: SEHNR, FQNEAQ (reference sequence). The V and J ends lost 1 base and 2 bases, in that order; junction bases with no gene match: 6. CDR3 size: 16 residues.

On this clonotype itself: A much bigger clone sits one base away, suggesting this may be a read error. As the CDR3 is not closed by the conserved phenylalanine or tryptophan, this likely results from a read error. The V call is TRBV20-1, the J call TRBJ1-1; D might be TRBD1 (6 bases). The CDR3 is 12 residues long. The V end lost 7 bases, the J end lost 5 bases, and 14 bases lay between the germline ends. Germline V gene data show CDR1 as DFQATT and CDR2 as SNEGSKA (reference sequence). CDR3 loop: CSVAGAGTEAFS. The CDR3 DNA is TGCAGTGTCGCGGGGGCTGGGACTGAAGCTTTCTCT.

In its sample, this clonotype was seen many times. The chain has TRBV7-9 and TRBJ2-7; no clear D. Trimming took off 5 bases at V and 3 bases at J, with 5 bases between the two ends. Looked up from germline, CDR1 is SEHNR and CDR2 is FQNEAQ (reference sequence). The CDR3 contains 11 residues. CDR3 sequence (DNA): TGTGCCAGCAGCCTCCTCTACGAGCAGTACTTC. It translates to CASSLLYEQYF. The full variable domain, rest sourced from reference TRBV7-9 and TRBJ2-7, is DTGVSQNPRHKITKRGQNVTFRCDPISEHNRLYWYRQTLGQGPEFLTYFQNEAQLEKSRLLSDRFSAERPKGSFSTLEIQRTEQGDSAMYLCASSLLYEQYFGPGTRLTVT.